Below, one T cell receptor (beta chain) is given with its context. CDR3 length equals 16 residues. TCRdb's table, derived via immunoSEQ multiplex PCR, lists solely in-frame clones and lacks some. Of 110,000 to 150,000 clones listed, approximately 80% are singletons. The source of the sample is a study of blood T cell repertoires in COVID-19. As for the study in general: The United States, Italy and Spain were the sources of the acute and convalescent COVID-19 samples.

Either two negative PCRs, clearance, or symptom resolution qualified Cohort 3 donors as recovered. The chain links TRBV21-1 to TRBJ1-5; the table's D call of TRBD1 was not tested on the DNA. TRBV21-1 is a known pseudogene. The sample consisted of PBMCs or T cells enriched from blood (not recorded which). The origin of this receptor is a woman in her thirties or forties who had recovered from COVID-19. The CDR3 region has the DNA TGTGCCAGCAGCAAATGGGGGACAGCCATTTGGGAGCCCCAGCATTTT. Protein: CASSKWGTAIWEPQHF.